Below, one T cell receptor beta chain is given with its context. The data originate from a study of CD8 T cells in Susac syndrome. The CDR3 has 15 residues. The V gene end was trimmed by 5 bases and the J gene end by 6 bases; junction bases not matched to a gene: 8. The V gene's germline CDR1 is SGHNT and CDR2 YYREEE (reference sequence). Reverse transcription of about 0.5 to 1 ug RNA was carried out with random hexamers. TCRdb recomputed calls from the immunoSEQ multiplex PCR reads with MiXCR, one row per CDR3 protein. The sample has about 180,000 distinct CDR3 sequences; about 95% are singletons. The chain links TRBV5-4 to TRBJ2-1; 10 positions agree with TRBD1. This sequence originates from a human donor with multiple sclerosis. The sequencing input was CD8+ T cells from PBMCs. The CDR3 reads CASRYHGTGVNEQFF. Here the CDR3 DNA reads TGTGCCAGCAGGTACCACGGGACAGGGGTCAATGAGCAGTTCTTC.